One sample yielded the 19 T cell receptor beta chains listed below, sequenced in a study of cytomegalovirus exposure and HLA in healthy donors. The PCR used 60 Vbeta and 13 Jbeta primers. The repertoire was sequenced with immunoSEQ multiplex PCR; TCRdb's copy has only in-frame clones and lacks some. Among 220,000 or so clones, about 74% were seen once, and the ten largest hold 1.8%. The sequencing sample was made of PBMCs. These TCRs come from a woman aged 25 to 39 in good health and CMV-seronegative.

This chain connects TRBV7-2 to TRBJ2-3; D possibly corresponds to TRBD1 (6 bases). This CDR3 comprises 13 residues. Germline CDR1 is SGHTA and CDR2 is FQGNSA. With 6 bases removed from V and 2 bases from J, the gap between germline ends came to 9 bases. The CDR3 is CASRGAATDTQYF. CDR3 nucleotides: TGTGCCAGCAGGGGGGCGGCCACAGATACGCAGTATTTT.

V is TRBV18 and J is TRBJ1-1; 9 bases are shared with TRBD1. The CDR3 runs to 15 residues. V was pared by 2 bases and J by 4 bases, with 5 bases of the junction left unmatched. Germline CDR1 KGHSH, CDR2 LQKENI. In DNA form, the CDR3 reads TGTGCCAGCTCACCAAGTGAGGACAGGGGCACTGAAGCTTTCTTT. This gives the protein CASSPSEDRGTEAFF.

This clone was detected only a few times. This CDR3 is also generated by other DNA sequences in the sample. The rearrangement uses TRBV5-1 and TRBJ1-6, with TRBD1 identical over 9 bases. This CDR3 region has 16 residues. Unmatched junction bases numbered 6, after V lost 0 bases and J lost 8 bases. CDR1 and CDR2 from the germline V gene are SGHRS and YFSETQ. CDR3 residues: CASSLGRQGGDSPLHF. The CDR3 DNA reads TGCGCCAGCAGCTTGGGACGACAGGGGGGAGATTCACCCCTCCACTTT.

This clone has more than one count but fewer than ten. This chain connects TRBV4-1 to TRBJ1-1; D perhaps matches TRBD1 (5 bases). The germline CDR1 and CDR2 sequences are MGHRA and YSYEKL. V dropped 5 bases and J dropped 1 base, with 8 bases sitting between them. This CDR3 comprises 13 residues. The CDR3 protein is CASSFTGNTEAFF. The CDR3 coding sequence is TGCGCCAGCAGCTTTACAGGGAACACTGAAGCTTTCTTT.

This clone was picked up one time. The J gene is TRBJ2-1, the V gene TRBV30; a possible D gene is TRBD2 (5 bases). CDR1 is GTSNPN and CDR2 is SVGIG in the germline V gene (reference sequence). The germline V and J ends were trimmed by 3 bases and 4 bases, with 16 bases remaining between them. The CDR3 loop spans 15 amino acids. The CDR3 DNA follows: TGTGCCTGGAGCAGCGGCGAAGGGCCATACAATGAGCAGTTCTTC. Amino acid sequence: CAWSSGEGPYNEQFF.

The rearrangement uses TRBV4-2 and TRBJ1-2, with a weak D call TRBD1 (6 bases). Germline lookup yields CDR1 LGHNA and CDR2 YNFKEQ. Trimming left V 2 bases short and J 7 bases short, with 20 bases between. There are 16 residues in the CDR3. CDR3 sequence (DNA): TGTGCCAGCAGCCAATTAGAGGTCCAGGGGAGCGGTGGCTACACCTTC. Protein: CASSQLEVQGSGGYTF.

The chain recombines TRBV7-9 with TRBJ1-1; possible D gene TRBD1, 5 bases. V was clipped by 6 bases and J by 4 bases, with 18 bases between them. The CDR3 length is 15 residues. Germline V lookup: CDR1 SEHNR, CDR2 FQNEAQ (reference sequence). CDR3 sequence (DNA): TGTGCCAGCAGTTACCTGATGGGGGGATTCACTGAAGCTTTCTTT. This gives the protein CASSYLMGGFTEAFF.

The J gene is TRBJ1-5, the V gene TRBV6-5, with D unclear. The germline V gene has CDR1 MNHEY and CDR2 SVGAGI. V gave up 5 bases and J gave up 2 bases, with 13 bases separating them. The CDR3 spans 15 residues. CDR3 nucleotides: TGTGCCAGCAGTCCTTGGGAGGACCGCAATCAGCCCCAGCATTTT. It translates to CASSPWEDRNQPQHF.

A few counts support this clone. The rearrangement links TRBV6-1 to TRBJ2-1, with a weak D call TRBD1 (6 bases). Germline-derived CDR1 and CDR2 are MNHNS and SASEGT. This CDR3 region has 14 residues. The V end was cut by 7 bases, the J end by 10 bases, with 20 bases between. The CDR3 nucleotides read TGTGCCAGCACCAATCTTCTCGGTCAGGGGGAGCAGTTCTTC. Residues: CASTNLLGQGEQFF.

The chain recombines TRBV25-1 with TRBJ1-6, with D uncertain. In germline, CDR1 is MGHDK, CDR2 SYGVNS. The ends were cut back, 0 bases at V and 9 bases at J, with 18 bases in the middle. The CDR3 is 17 residues long. CDR3: CASSEYGLGKGGSPLHF. Here the CDR3 DNA reads TGTGCCAGCAGTGAATACGGACTGGGGAAAGGTGGTTCACCCCTCCACTTT.

The chain has TRBV4-2 and TRBJ2-3; 9 bases align to TRBD1. Looked up from germline, CDR1 is LGHNA and CDR2 is YNFKEQ. Germline trimming cut 0 bases from V and 4 bases from J; bases unmatched to any gene: 8. The CDR3 has 17 amino acids. CDR3 region: CASSQDPPGQGADTQYF. CDR3 bases: TGTGCCAGCAGCCAAGATCCCCCGGGACAGGGCGCAGATACGCAGTATTTT.

The count of this clone is one. The chain uses TRBV7-9 and TRBJ1-5; a possible D gene is TRBD1 (5 bases). Trimming took 1 base from V and 7 from J, leaving 8 bases between them. CDR1 and CDR2 (germline): SEHNR, FQNEAQ (reference sequence). The CDR3 length is 13 residues. CDR3 region: CASSLGAGQPQHF. The CDR3 DNA sequence: TGTGCCAGCAGCTTAGGGGCAGGGCAGCCCCAGCATTTT.

In this sample, this clone turned up a few times. The V and J genes are TRBV15 and TRBJ2-1; 10 bases line up with TRBD1. CDR1 is LNHNV, CDR2 YYDKDF, per germline (reference sequence). This CDR3 is built from 15 residues. The trim removed 4 bases at V and 3 bases at J, leaving 3 bases unmatched. The CDR3 reads CATSNRDRGYNEQFF. CDR3 sequence (DNA): TGTGCCACCAGCAACCGGGACAGGGGCTACAATGAGCAGTTCTTC.

The J gene is TRBJ2-1, the V gene TRBV23-1, with D possibly being TRBD1 (5 bases). TRBV23-1 is noted as an ORF with a role that remains uncertain. V was pared by 0 bases and J by 3 bases, with 15 bases between. The length of the CDR3 is 17 residues. CDR3 sequence (DNA): TGCGCCAGCAGTCAATCGATCCAGGGTGGGATCTACAATGAGCAGTTCTTC. Amino acid sequence: CASSQSIQGGIYNEQFF.

The chain combines TRBV7-2 with TRBJ1-5; tentative D call: TRBD1 (6 bases). Germline lookup yields CDR1 SGHTA and CDR2 FQGNSA. This CDR3 has 16 amino acids. V lost 8 bases and J 3 bases, leaving 20 bases between the germline ends. CDR3 in DNA: TGTGCCAGCGGACGTTCAATCGGGACACTCAATCAGCCCCAGCATTTT. This encodes CASGRSIGTLNQPQHF. Combining the CDR3 with reference TRBV7-2 and TRBJ1-5 gives the whole variable domain GAGVSQSPSNKVTEKGKDVELRCDPISGHTALYWYRQSLGQGLEFLIYFQGNSAPDKSGLPSDRFSAERTGGSVSTLTIQRTQQEDSAVYLCASGRSIGTLNQPQHFGDGTRLSIL.

The chain joins TRBV5-3 to TRBJ1-1, with TRBD1 as a possible D gene (6 bases). TRBV5-3 is an ORF, and what it does is uncertain. The CDR3 has 17 residues. V was pared by 4 bases and J by 4 bases, with 23 bases between. The chain's CDR3 is CARSRTGLCVSGTEAFF. CDR3 DNA sequence: TGTGCCAGAAGCAGAACAGGGCTTTGTGTGAGTGGCACTGAAGCTTTCTTT.

The rearrangement joins TRBV7-9 to TRBJ2-1; TRBD1 aligns across 9 bases. The CDR3 spans 18 residues. Germline-derived CDR1 and CDR2 are SEHNR and FQNEAQ (reference sequence). The trim removed 1 base at V and 8 bases at J, leaving 15 bases unmatched. The CDR3 DNA follows: TGTGCCAGCAGCTTAGTTTTTCACAGGGGGCAGGTAATGGATGAGCAGTTCTTC. It encodes CASSLVFHRGQVMDEQFF.

This rearrangement joins TRBV15 to TRBJ1-2; D is unresolved. The CDR3 covers 13 residues. V lost 5 bases, J lost 1 base, and 8 bases lay in between. Germline CDR1 and CDR2: LNHNV and YYDKDF (reference sequence). CDR3 amino acids: CATSLRDNYGYTF. Here the CDR3 DNA reads TGTGCCACCAGCCTAAGAGATAACTATGGCTACACCTTC.

Written as DNA, the CDR3 is TGTGCCAGCAGTTACTCGGGCATAGCGGACTATGGCTACACCTTC. This codes for CASSYSGIADYGYTF. The rearrangement uses TRBV6-5 and TRBJ1-2; no clear D. V lost 0 bases, J lost 3 bases, and 11 bases lay in between. The CDR3 has 15 residues. CDR1 and CDR2 from the germline V gene are MNHEY and SVGAGI.